Listed below are T cell receptor beta chains from one sample, sequenced in a study of blood T cell repertoires in COVID-19. Using immunoSEQ multiplex PCR, the repertoire was profiled, and TCRdb retains in-frame clones only, with some absent. The sample lists some 180,000 clones, about 80% occurring once. The material sequenced was peripheral blood. The receptors stem from a woman of 80 years or more with acute or convalescent COVID-19. Both conserved end residues are part of each CDR3. A D gene is named only where the DNA matches it firmly. Only some rows state a clone size, as once, few, many or a class for expanded clones.

clone_size	d_call	j_call	v_call	cdr3_nt	cdr3_aa
.	.	TRBJ2-2	TRBV3-1/TRBV3-2	TGTGCCAGCAGCCAAGTGTATATCAGGGATACGAACACCGGGGAGCTGTTTTTT	CASSQVYIRDTNTGELFF
.	TRBD2	TRBJ2-1	TRBV7-8	TGTGCCAGCAGTTTAAGCGGGAGGGCCCCCAATGAGCAGTTCTTC	CASSLSGRAPNEQFF
few	.	TRBJ2-2	TRBV5-5	TGTGCCAGCAGCCCCGGGTGGGGAGGGAACACCGGGGAGCTGTTTTTT	CASSPGWGGNTGELFF
.	.	TRBJ2-1	TRBV27	TGTGCCAGCAATAGAGGTCTGGGCAATGAGCAGTTCTTC	CASNRGLGNEQFF
.	.	TRBJ1-4	TRBV28	TGTGCCAGCAGTATTCCCCGGGGAGTTGGAGATGAAAAACTGTTTTTT	CASSIPRGVGDEKLFF
.	.	TRBJ2-1	TRBV29-1	TGCAGCGTTGCTAAACTACCTTCCTACAATGAGCAGTTCTTC	CSVAKLPSYNEQFF
.	.	TRBJ1-3	TRBV30	TGTGCCTGGAGGGACAGTTTTTTTTCTGGAAACACCATATATTTT	CAWRDSFFSGNTIYF
once	.	TRBJ1-4	TRBV28	TGTGCCAGCAGTTTAAGGCTGGGGGGGAGCGAAAAACTGTTTTTT	CASSLRLGGSEKLFF
.	TRBD1	TRBJ2-7	TRBV9	TGTGCCAGCAGCGTCGGGACAGGGTCCGAGCAGTACTTC	CASSVGTGSEQYF
.	.	TRBJ2-7	TRBV5-1	TGCGCCAGCAGCACTACCGGGACTCCGGGGGACGAGCAGTACTTC	CASSTTGTPGDEQYF
few	.	TRBJ2-4	TRBV19	TGTGCCAGTTCCGACAGATCTAAAAACATTCAGTACTTC	CASSDRSKNIQYF
.	.	TRBJ1-5	TRBV27	TGTGCCAGCAGGGCGGGGTATAGCAATCAGCCCCAGCATTTT	CASRAGYSNQPQHF
.	TRBD1	TRBJ1-5	TRBV2	TGTGCCAGCAGGGGGGACAGGGGCAATCAGCCCCAGCATTTT	CASRGDRGNQPQHF
once	TRBD1	TRBJ1-2	TRBV5-4	TGTGCCAGCAGCCCCGGGACAGCGAACGGCTACACCTTC	CASSPGTANGYTF
.	TRBD1	TRBJ2-7	TRBV7-2	TGTGCCAGTAGCACGGGACAGTTTAACTCCTACGAGCAGTACTTC	CASSTGQFNSYEQYF
.	.	TRBJ1-4	TRBV7-9	TGTGCCAGCAGCTTAGGGCAGGGGACAACCGAAAAACTGTTTTTT	CASSLGQGTTEKLFF
.	TRBD2	TRBJ2-7	TRBV30	TGTGCCTGGAGTGTACCCTTTGCGCGGGGGATAATCTACGAGCAGTACTTC	CAWSVPFARGIIYEQYF
.	.	TRBJ1-2	TRBV4-3	TGCGCCAGCAGCCAAGAGAAAATAGGGAGTTATGGCTACACCTTC	CASSQEKIGSYGYTF
.	TRBD1	TRBJ2-5	TRBV5-6	TGTGCCAGCAGCTTGGCGGGTTTCGGACAGGAAGAGACCCAGTACTTC	CASSLAGFGQEETQYF
.	.	TRBJ1-2	TRBV18	TGTGCCAGCTCAGGGACTGATTATGGCTACACCTTC	CASSGTDYGYTF
.	TRBD1	TRBJ1-2	TRBV7-2	TGTGCCAGCAGCCCAAACAGGGGTCTCTATGGCTACACCTTC	CASSPNRGLYGYTF
.	.	TRBJ1-2	TRBV21-1	TGTGCCAGCAGCCTCAGGGGTTATGGCTACACCTTC	CASSLRGYGYTF
.	TRBD1	TRBJ1-5	TRBV28	TGTGCCAGCAGCACCGGGACAGGCCTACAGCCCCAGCATTTT	CASSTGTGLQPQHF
.	.	TRBJ1-2	TRBV3-1/TRBV3-2	TGTGCCAGCAGCCGCAGCCGGACAGCCGAAAACACCTTC	CASSRSRTAENTF
.	.	TRBJ2-2	TRBV9	TGTGCCAGCAGCGTAGAAGCCCACACCGGGGAGCTGTTTTTT	CASSVEAHTGELFF
.	TRBD2	TRBJ2-3	TRBV9	TGTGCCAGCAGCGTAGGGGCTAGCGGGGTGGGGACGTATACGCAGTATTTT	CASSVGASGVGTYTQYF
.	TRBD1	TRBJ2-7	TRBV6-2/TRBV6-3	TGTGCCAGCAGTTACTCTTACAGGGGCTCCTACGAGCAGTACTTC	CASSYSYRGSYEQYF
.	TRBD1	TRBJ1-1	TRBV3-1/TRBV3-2	TGTGCCAGCAGCCCAGACATCGGACAGGGAGGCCACACTGAAGCTTTCTTT	CASSPDIGQGGHTEAFF
once	.	TRBJ1-1	TRBV5-6	TGTGCCAGCAGCTTGCCCGTTAGGAACACTGAAGCTTTCTTT	CASSLPVRNTEAFF
.	TRBD1	TRBJ2-5	TRBV4-3	TGCGCCAGCAGCCGAACAGGACAGGGGTCGGAGACCCAGTACTTC	CASSRTGQGSETQYF
few	TRBD1	TRBJ2-5	TRBV7-8	TGTGCCAGCAGCCCTTACAGGGGGCAAGGCGGACAGACCCAGTACTTC	CASSPYRGQGGQTQYF
.	.	TRBJ2-1	TRBV11-2	TGTGCCAGCAGCATCAATGCTAACAATGAGCAGTTCTTC	CASSINANNEQFF
.	TRBD2	TRBJ2-1	TRBV19	TGTGCCACCGGGACTAGCGCCTACAATGAGCAGTTCTTC	CATGTSAYNEQFF
.	.	TRBJ1-3	TRBV28	TGTGCCAGCACGCGGGGATTCTCTGGAAACACCATATATTTT	CASTRGFSGNTIYF
.	.	TRBJ1-1	TRBV6-2/TRBV6-3	TGTGCCAGCAGTTATGGGGGCCTCTGGGCTTTCTTT	CASSYGGLWAFF
once	.	TRBJ2-7	TRBV6-5	TGTGCCAGCAGTAAAACCTTCACCGGCTACGAGCAGTACTTC	CASSKTFTGYEQYF
.	TRBD1	TRBJ2-7	TRBV7-2	TGTGCCAGCAGCCTGATAGGGGGACAGGGGGTCTACGAGCAGTACTTC	CASSLIGGQGVYEQYF
once	TRBD1	TRBJ2-7	TRBV2	TGTGCCAGCAGCCGCTCCGGACAGGCCTACGAGCAGTACTTC	CASSRSGQAYEQYF
.	.	TRBJ1-1	TRBV19	TGTGCCAGTAGCGGCAGCGGGGTGAACACTGAAGCTTTCTTT	CASSGSGVNTEAFF
.	.	TRBJ2-5	TRBV7-2	TGTGCCAGCAGCAGGGGCGAGACCCAGTACTTC	CASSRGETQYF
.	.	TRBJ1-1	TRBV2	TGTGCCAGCAGTGAACAGACCTTCGGGACTGAAGCTTTCTTT	CASSEQTFGTEAFF
.	.	TRBJ2-1	TRBV7-9	TGTGCCAGCAGCCTCAGCTACAATGAGCAGTTCTTC	CASSLSYNEQFF
many	.	TRBJ1-6	TRBV7-8	TGTGCCAGCTCATTTGAGTATTATAATTCACCCCTCCACTTT	CASSFEYYNSPLHF
once	TRBD1	TRBJ2-4	TRBV7-2	TGTGCCAGCAGCTTTCCGACAGGGTCCAAAAACATTCAGTACTTC	CASSFPTGSKNIQYF
.	.	TRBJ1-2	TRBV12-3/TRBV12-4	TGTGCCAGCAGAGAGGCTGGCTATGGCTACACCTTC	CASREAGYGYTF
.	TRBD2	TRBJ2-3	TRBV6-5	TGTGCCAGCACCCACGGGACTAGCGCATATACGCAGTATTTT	CASTHGTSAYTQYF
.	TRBD2	TRBJ2-1	TRBV7-9	TGTGCCACCACGGGACTAGCGGGAGCGGGGTCCTACAATGAGCAGTTCTTC	CATTGLAGAGSYNEQFF
.	.	TRBJ2-1	TRBV4-3	TGCGCCAGCAGCCAAGGACTCTACAATGAGCAGTTCTTC	CASSQGLYNEQFF
.	TRBD1	TRBJ1-1	TRBV6-2/TRBV6-3	TGTGCCAGCAGTTACGACGGGACAGTCACTGAAGCTTTCTTT	CASSYDGTVTEAFF
.	TRBD1	TRBJ1-2	TRBV19	TGTGCCAGCAGGCGGGACAGGGGGCCTGGCTATGGCTACACCTTC	CASRRDRGPGYGYTF
.	TRBD1	TRBJ1-2	TRBV18	TGTGCCAGCTCACCACTAGGGACAGGGGCGATAACTAACTATGGCTACACCTTC	CASSPLGTGAITNYGYTF